This TCR beta chain was obtained from a study of blood T cell repertoires in COVID-19. Study-level background: The United States, Italy and Spain provided the acute and convalescent COVID-19 samples. T cells, B-cell-depleted T cells, or PBMCs provided the cDNA or gDNA that served as material.

The sample holds one count of this clone. The V and J ends lost 5 bases and 4 bases respectively, with 9 bases between them. CDR3 length equals 13 residues. The germline gives CDR1 LNHDA, CDR2 SQIVND (reference sequence). Original methodology: Using reference gene primer amplification, nucleated cell counts were estimated. The method was immunoSEQ multiplex PCR; TCRdb's version includes in-frame clones alone and lacks a portion of them. The DNA was the basis for D and trimming; V, J and clone size are from that table. The sample includes 60,000 or so clones, around four fifths of them seen just once. V usage is TRBV19 and J usage is TRBJ1-5; D is undetermined. The sequenced material came from peripheral blood. This TCR came from a woman older than 75 with acute or convalescent COVID-19. Written as DNA, the CDR3 is TGTGCCAGTAGTTTGACAACAAATCAGCCCCAGCATTTT. It encodes CASSLTTNQPQHF.